These 30 T cell receptor beta chains originate from one sample sequenced in a study of shared clonotypes between healthy human individuals. Assay used: immunoSEQ multiplex PCR; TCRdb lists only in-frame clones, some missing. The repertoire holds some 2,500,000 clones, with over 85% as singletons. The sample taken for sequencing was naive CD4+ T cells from PBMCs. Subset noted: CD45RA+ positively selected. These receptors were obtained from a man in his late teens or twenties in good health. Some clones in this sample may be carry-over from other donors' samples.

This chain links TRBV28 with TRBJ2-6; the match to TRBD1 covers 7 bases. The CDR3 covers 14 residues. V lost 2 bases, J lost 7 bases, and 2 bases stayed unmatched. Per the germline V gene, CDR1 is MDHEN and CDR2 is SYDVKM. CDR3 sequence reads: CASSLKGAANVLTF. CDR3 sequence (DNA): TGTGCCAGCAGTTTAAAGGGGGCTGCCAACGTCCTGACTTTC.

With regard to this clone: The identical CDR3 is also encoded by other nucleotide sequences in the sample. The rearrangement uses TRBV7-2 and TRBJ2-3; D is ambiguous. Trimming pared 1 base from V and 0 bases from J, leaving 8 bases between. Germline CDR1 SGHTA, CDR2 FQGNSA. The length of the CDR3 is 15 residues. CDR3 nucleotide sequence: TGTGCCAGCAGCTTAGAGCGACTGAGCACAGATACGCAGTATTTT. Residues: CASSLERLSTDTQYF.

This chain joins TRBV5-5 and TRBJ2-2; 13 bases match TRBD2. The CDR3 extends over 19 amino acids. V was pared by 4 bases and J by 4 bases, with 13 bases of the junction left unmatched. The germline gives CDR1 SGHKS, CDR2 YYEKEE (reference sequence). DNA of the CDR3: TGTGCCAGCAGCCCTGTTGGGACTAGCGGGACCCTTGGCACCGGGGAGCTGTTTTTT. Translating gives CASSPVGTSGTLGTGELFF. Full variable domain (missing parts from reference TRBV5-5 and TRBJ2-2): DAGVTQSPTHLIKTRGQQVTLRCSPISGHKSVSWYQQVLGQGPQFIFQYYEKEERGRGNFPDRFSARQFPNYSSELNVNALLLGDSALYLCASSPVGTSGTLGTGELFFGEGSRLTVL.

The chain is built from TRBV4-2 and TRBJ2-3; 8 positions agree with TRBD2. CDR3 size: 17 residues. Losses at the gene ends were 4 bases for V and 2 bases for J; bases not matched to a gene: 11. CDR1 is LGHNA, CDR2 YNFKEQ, per germline. This chain's CDR3 is CASSLNPGLGTTDTQYF. The CDR3 bases are TGTGCCAGCAGCCTCAATCCGGGACTAGGAACCACAGATACGCAGTATTTT.

As to this clone: The sample has other DNA sequences that encode this CDR3 too. The CDR3 sequence is CASSLQGTYNEQFF. For the CDR3, the DNA is TGTGCCAGCAGCTTACAGGGGACCTACAATGAGCAGTTCTTC. J is TRBJ2-1 and V is TRBV7-3; D perhaps matches TRBD1 (6 bases). Germline CDR1 reads SGHTA; CDR2 reads FQGTGA. The CDR3 runs 14 residues. The V and J ends lost 2 bases and 2 bases respectively, with 7 bases between them. The complete variable domain, with remaining parts taken from reference TRBV7-3 and TRBJ2-1, reads GAGVSQTPSNKVTEKGKYVELRCDPISGHTALYWYRQSLGQGPEFLIYFQGTGAADDSGLPNDRFFAVRPEGSVSTLKIQRTERGDSAVYLCASSLQGTYNEQFFGPGTRLTVL.

The V call is TRBV6-6, the J call TRBJ1-5; the D gene is possibly TRBD1 (5 bases). This CDR3 has 14 amino acids. Germline CDR1 reads MNHNY; CDR2 reads SVGAGI (reference sequence). V lost 2 bases and J 6 bases, leaving 11 bases between the germline ends. This CDR3 reads CASSYQGVVQPQHF. As DNA, the CDR3 is TGTGCCAGCAGTTACCAGGGTGTGGTTCAGCCCCAGCATTTT.

The chain is built from TRBV18 and TRBJ2-7; a weak D match, TRBD1 (6 bases). Germline V gene sequence: CDR1 KGHSH, CDR2 LQKENI. There are 15 residues in the CDR3. V was clipped by 0 bases and J by 7 bases, with 16 bases between them. For the CDR3, the DNA is TGTGCCAGCTCACCACCGATAGGGGCAAGGGGGGAGCAGTACTTC. Protein: CASSPPIGARGEQYF.

The chain is built from TRBV9 and TRBJ2-1; the match to TRBD2 covers 10 bases. Germline V gene sequence: CDR1 SGDLS, CDR2 YYNGEE. V trimming: 3 bases; J trimming: 8 bases; junction bases outside the gene matches: 11. The CDR3 totals 16 residues. CDR3 coding DNA: TGTGCCAGCAGCGCAACTGGGGCTAGCGGGAGCCATGAGCAGTTCTTC. Protein sequence: CASSATGASGSHEQFF.

The CDR3 DNA sequence: TGTGCCAGCAGTGAAACAGCAAAAGAGACCCAGTACTTC. It encodes CASSETAKETQYF. The V and J genes are TRBV6-1 and TRBJ2-5; unclear D gene. Trimming stripped 2 bases from V and 3 bases from J, with 7 bases between. The germline V gene encodes CDR1 MNHNS and CDR2 SASEGT. CDR3 length: 13 residues.

The chain combines TRBV4-2 with TRBJ2-1; D perhaps matches TRBD2 (6 bases). This CDR3 has 15 amino acids. V was trimmed by 0 bases and J by 2 bases, leaving 8 bases between them. The germline V gene has CDR1 LGHNA and CDR2 YNFKEQ. For the CDR3, the DNA is TGTGCCAGCAGCCAAGAGGGACTCGCCTACAATGAGCAGTTCTTC. Its translation is CASSQEGLAYNEQFF.

A few counts support this clone. The chain is built from TRBV7-9 and TRBJ1-4; D remains ambiguous. Germline CDR1 reads SEHNR; CDR2 reads FQNEAQ (reference sequence). The CDR3 has 13 residues. V gave up 2 bases and J gave up 6 bases, with 7 bases separating them. The CDR3 sequence is CASSLSGDEKLFF. Written as DNA, the CDR3 is TGTGCCAGCAGCTTATCTGGCGATGAAAAACTGTTTTTT.

The chain links TRBV25-1 to TRBJ1-2, with D possibly being TRBD1 (5 bases). The CDR3 is 15 residues long. CDR1 and CDR2 (germline): MGHDK, SYGVNS. V was cut by 3 bases and J by 3 bases, with 14 bases left in between. For the CDR3, the DNA is TGTGCCAGCAGTGAGGGGGGGGGAAGGGACTATGGCTACACCTTC. Translating gives CASSEGGGRDYGYTF.

The V and J genes are TRBV4-2 and TRBJ2-7; the match to TRBD2 covers 7 bases. Germline V gene lookup returns CDR1 LGHNA and CDR2 YNFKEQ. V shed 1 base, J shed 4 bases, and the junction held 7 bases outside the gene matches. The CDR3 is made up of 15 amino acids. The CDR3 reads CASSQVGGRGYEQYF. The CDR3 region has the DNA TGTGCCAGCAGCCAAGTCGGCGGGAGAGGATACGAGCAGTACTTC.

On this clone itself: One end of the junction does not line up with germline, which may come from a read error. V gene TRBV5-4 combines with J gene TRBJ2-2; D gene unclear. CDR3 length: 16 amino acids. Germline CDR1 is SGHNT and CDR2 is YYREEE (reference sequence). The chain's CDR3 is CASSLGPVGNAGELFF. The CDR3 DNA follows: TGTGCCAGCAGCTTGGGCCCCGTAGGGAACGCCGGGGAGCTGTTTTTT.

In its sample, this clone was seen once. CDR3 sequence: CASRGTGPNEKLFF. CDR3 in DNA: TGCGCCAGTAGAGGGACAGGGCCTAATGAAAAACTGTTTTTT. V gene TRBV10-1 combines with J gene TRBJ1-4; 9 nucleotides align to TRBD1. The germline CDR1 and CDR2 sequences are WNHNN and SYGVQD (reference sequence). The V segment lost 9 bases and the J segment 3 bases; nucleotides outside the gene matches: 5. CDR3 size: 14 residues.

V gene TRBV19 combines with J gene TRBJ1-3; unclear D gene. Deletions cut 10 bases from V and 0 bases from J, with 4 bases between. The CDR3 length is 11 residues. CDR1 is LNHDA, CDR2 SQIVND, per germline (reference sequence). CDR3: CATDSGNTIYF. The CDR3 DNA reads TGTGCCACTGACTCTGGAAACACCATATATTTT.

This clone was seen only once. This sample also contains other DNA sequences that code for the same CDR3. The genes are TRBV18 and TRBJ1-4; 10 nucleotides align to TRBD1. The V segment lost 3 bases and the J segment 7 bases; nucleotides outside the gene matches: 5. Germline CDR1 and CDR2: KGHSH and LQKENI. The CDR3 sequence is 15 residues long. CDR3 region: CASSPPRTGGEKLFF. The CDR3 region has the DNA TGTGCCAGCTCACCCCCTAGGACAGGGGGTGAAAAACTGTTTTTT.

V and J are TRBV18 and TRBJ1-1; no clear D gene. CDR3 length: 12 amino acids. Deletions cut 2 bases from V and 5 bases from J, with 6 bases between. The germline V gene has CDR1 KGHSH and CDR2 LQKENI. The CDR3 DNA follows: TGTGCCAGCTCACCATCATGGACTGAAGCTTTCTTT. This encodes CASSPSWTEAFF.

DNA of the CDR3: TGTGCCAGCTCACCACCCGGACGGGGAGATTCACCCCTCCACTTT. Protein sequence: CASSPPGRGDSPLHF. The chain employs TRBV18 and TRBJ1-6, with D unresolved. The CDR3 totals 15 residues. Germline lookup yields CDR1 KGHSH and CDR2 LQKENI. Between the trimmed V and J ends, which lost 0 bases and 8 bases, there was a span of 11 bases.

The chain recombines TRBV28 with TRBJ1-2; no firm D call. The CDR3 length is 15 residues. The V gene lost 5 bases and the J gene lost 0 bases, with 13 bases spanning the gap. Germline CDR1 MDHEN, CDR2 SYDVKM. CDR3 sequence (DNA): TGTGCCAGCAGTCCCCAGGTGTATACTAACTATGGCTACACCTTC. This gives the protein CASSPQVYTNYGYTF.

The chain couples TRBV6-6 to TRBJ1-1; D is unclear. Germline lookup yields CDR1 MNHNY and CDR2 SVGAGI (reference sequence). V was clipped by 0 bases and J by 4 bases, with 15 bases between them. The CDR3 has 16 amino acids. The CDR3 sequence is CASSYSRQLLGTEAFF. The CDR3 DNA follows: TGTGCCAGCAGTTACTCGAGGCAGCTATTAGGCACTGAAGCTTTCTTT.

V is TRBV28 and J is TRBJ2-7; D unclear. Germline lookup yields CDR1 MDHEN and CDR2 SYDVKM. CDR3 length equals 12 residues. V was pared by 4 bases and J by 9 bases, with 13 bases between. DNA for the CDR3: TGTGCCAGCAGTTCTCTGACGATTAGGCAGTACTTC. Its translation: CASSSLTIRQYF.

The chain links TRBV18 to TRBJ1-5; possibly TRBD1 for D (5 bases). Trimming pared 2 bases from V and 4 bases from J, leaving 9 bases between. This CDR3 has 14 amino acids. Germline V CDR1 and CDR2: KGHSH, LQKENI. CDR3 in amino acids: CASSPGAENQPQHF. The CDR3 DNA is TGTGCCAGCTCACCAGGGGCAGAAAATCAGCCCCAGCATTTT. Full variable domain (outside the CDR3, taken from reference TRBV18 and TRBJ1-5): NAGVMQNPRHLVRRRGQEARLRCSPMKGHSHVYWYRQLPEEGLKFMVYLQKENIIDESGMPKERFSAEFPKEGPSILRIQQVVRGDSAAYFCASSPGAENQPQHFGDGTRLSIL.

The chain links TRBV11-2 to TRBJ2-1, with TRBD2 matching 8 bases. Germline V lookup: CDR1 SGHAT, CDR2 FQNNGV. Unmatched junction bases numbered 6, after V lost 4 bases and J lost 1 base. CDR3 size: 16 residues. In nucleotides, the CDR3 is TGTGCCAGCAGCTACACCGGGACTAGATCCTACAATGAGCAGTTCTTC. This encodes CASSYTGTRSYNEQFF.

The V and J genes are TRBV5-4 and TRBJ1-1; D is unresolved. The CDR3 is 13 residues long. The germline V and J ends were trimmed by 1 base and 2 bases, with 6 bases remaining between them. Germline V gene sequence: CDR1 SGHNT, CDR2 YYREEE (reference sequence). The CDR3 spells CASSLLGNTEAFF. CDR3 bases: TGTGCCAGCAGCTTGTTGGGTAACACTGAAGCTTTCTTT.

The J gene is TRBJ2-7, the V gene TRBV6-5; the D gene is possibly TRBD2 (5 bases). V was clipped by 8 bases and J by 3 bases, with 17 bases between them. Germline CDR1 MNHEY, CDR2 SVGAGI. CDR3 length: 14 residues. The chain's CDR3 is CASQPGLANYEQYF. The CDR3 DNA is TGTGCCAGCCAGCCCGGACTGGCAAACTACGAGCAGTACTTC.

The genes are TRBV14 and TRBJ2-1; D ambiguous. V was cut by 4 bases and J by 9 bases, with 19 bases left in between. Germline V gene lookup returns CDR1 SGHDN and CDR2 FVKESK. The CDR3 is 15 amino acids. CDR3 amino acids: CASSPLDPSAGEQFF. As DNA, the CDR3 is TGTGCCAGCAGCCCACTGGACCCCTCGGCCGGTGAGCAGTTCTTC.

The CDR3 here is CASTARTTYEQYF. The CDR3 DNA follows: TGTGCCAGCACCGCACGGACTACATACGAGCAGTACTTC. J is TRBJ2-7 and V is TRBV6-5; D might be TRBD2 (6 bases). Looked up from germline, CDR1 is MNHEY and CDR2 is SVGAGI. There are 13 residues in the CDR3. V was cut by 7 bases and J by 4 bases, with 14 bases left in between.

V gene TRBV28 combines with J gene TRBJ2-7; D is perhaps TRBD1 (5 bases). The germline V and J ends were trimmed by 5 bases and 3 bases, with 11 bases remaining between them. Germline-derived CDR1 and CDR2 are MDHEN and SYDVKM. The CDR3 is made up of 13 amino acids. In DNA form, the CDR3 reads TGTGCCAGCAGTACTCGACAGTACTACGAGCAGTACTTC. Encoded protein: CASSTRQYYEQYF.

V and J are TRBV18 and TRBJ2-5, with 7 bases that match TRBD2. This CDR3 region has 14 residues. J lost 7 bases, V lost 6 bases, and 11 bases had no gene match. The germline V gene has CDR1 KGHSH and CDR2 LQKENI. CDR3 nucleotide sequence: TGTGCCAGCTCCTCCGGACTAGTTGAAGGGACCCAGTACTTC. Translating gives CASSSGLVEGTQYF.